This T cell receptor (beta chain) was captured by sequencing in a study of T cells in women clearing cervical HPV infection. General study points: TRBV6-7 abundance was lower in cases than controls (0.11% versus 0.16%). CIN3+ cases had significantly higher TCR repertoire richness than controls, but evenness did not differ. Timing of associations relative to infection is unclear; T-cell subsets were not isolated.

V lost 4 bases, J lost 1 base, and 12 bases lay in between. The length of the CDR3 is 15 residues. Germline lookup yields CDR1 SGHRS and CDR2 YFSETQ. As concerns this clone: Its target is not known. The CDR3 is cut off 3 residues early in the read; its end comes from the germline J gene.

Here immunoSEQ multiplex PCR was the method, and the copy in TCRdb shows in-frame clones only, minus some. This sample's table reports 49,000 or so clones. Sequences were obtained from blood buffy coat. This TCR came from a woman aged 18 to 75 with a cervical HPV16 infection that either progressed to CIN3+ or cleared (not recorded which). This chain connects TRBV5-1 to TRBJ1-3; D is ambiguous. The CDR3 loop is CASSPSRGSGNTIYF. The DNA read from the CDR3 is TGCGCCAGCAGCCCCTCCCGGGGATCTGGAAACACC. Looking up the rest from reference TRBV5-1 and TRBJ1-3 gives the full variable domain: KAGVTQTPRYLIKTRGQQVTLSCSPISGHRSVSWYQQTPGQGLQFLFEYFSETQRNKGNFPGRFSGRQFSNSRSEMNVSTLELGDSALYLCASSPSRGSGNTIYFGEGSWLTVV.